A selection of T cell receptor beta chains follows, all from one sample in a study of shared clonotypes between healthy human individuals. Profiling relied on immunoSEQ multiplex PCR, and the TCRdb table lists in-frame clones only, not all of them. The sample gives about 1 million clones, under 80% of which show up once; over 1.3% is in the top ten. The specimen was memory CD4+ T cells sorted from blood. These receptors were taken from a man aged 18 to 30 in good health. Each CDR3 is given with its conserved first and last residue. A D gene is named only where the DNA matches it firmly. Clone size is not always given. Where it is, it says once, few, many or a class for expanded clones.

TRBV14	TRBD2	TRBJ2-5	.	CASSQGTSEGETQYF	TGTGCCAGCAGCCAAGGGACTAGCGAAGGGGAGACCCAGTACTTC
TRBV5-1	.	TRBJ2-1	.	CASSPGASYNEQFF	TGCGCCAGCAGCCCTGGGGCCTCCTACAATGAGCAGTTCTTC
TRBV28	.	TRBJ1-6	.	CASRTATGPTPLHF	TGTGCCAGCAGGACTGCAACAGGGCCCACCCCCCTCCACTTT
TRBV6-5	TRBD1	TRBJ2-7	.	CASSRTGVSYEQYF	TGTGCCAGCAGTCGAACAGGGGTTTCCTACGAGCAGTACTTC
TRBV5-3	TRBD1	TRBJ1-3	.	CARSPDRGKGNTIYF	TGTGCCAGAAGCCCTGACAGGGGTAAGGGAAACACCATATATTTT
TRBV19	.	TRBJ2-3	.	CASSAWERTDTQYF	TGTGCCAGTAGTGCGTGGGAGCGCACAGATACGCAGTATTTT
TRBV2	TRBD1	TRBJ2-3	.	CASADRVFTDTQYF	TGTGCCAGCGCGGACAGGGTCTTCACAGATACGCAGTATTTT
TRBV6-1	TRBD2	TRBJ2-1	few	CASSEGLAGYNEQFF	TGTGCCAGCAGTGAAGGACTAGCGGGGTACAATGAGCAGTTCTTC
TRBV6-1	.	TRBJ1-1	.	CASSRGGVEAFF	TGTGCCAGCTCGAGGGGAGGTGTTGAAGCTTTCTTT
TRBV2	TRBD1	TRBJ2-2	few	CASGGTGANTGELFF	TGTGCCAGCGGGGGGACAGGGGCTAACACCGGGGAGCTGTTTTTT
TRBV5-1	.	TRBJ1-4	.	CASSLVPGSSEKLFF	TGCGCCAGCAGCTTGGTTCCGGGCTCCAGTGAAAAACTGTTTTTT